A selection of T cell receptor beta chains follows, all from one sample in a study of cytomegalovirus exposure and HLA in healthy donors. The protocol was immunoSEQ multiplex PCR, while the TCRdb copy is restricted to in-frame clones and leaves out a portion. Here the sample spans about 280,000 clones, about 90% being singletons. The material sequenced was PBMCs. The receptors were sampled from a young woman in good health and CMV-seronegative. Each CDR3 is given with its conserved first and last residue. The D gene is left open where the match is weak. Clone size appears in some rows only: once, few, many, or a class for an expanded clone.

.,.,TRBJ1-1,TRBV9,13,TGTGCCAGCAGCCCAACAGAGACCACTGAAGCTTTCTTT,CASSPTETTEAFF
.,.,TRBJ1-6,TRBV13,15,TGTGCCAGCGGCCAGGGGTCGACCTATAATTCACCCCTCCACTTT,CASGQGSTYNSPLHF
TRBD2,.,TRBJ2-1,TRBV7-9,16,TGTGCCAGCAGCTTGGGGGTTTCTAGCGGGGAACATGAGCAGTTCTTC,CASSLGVSSGEHEQFF
TRBD1,.,TRBJ2-5,TRBV11-2,14,TGTGCCAGCAGCTCCGACAGGGTGTTGGAGACCCAGTACTTC,CASSSDRVLETQYF
TRBD2,.,TRBJ2-1,TRBV5-1,21,TGCGCCAGCAGCTTGATAGCCCTCGTAAGAGTAGCGGGGGACCCAAACAATGAGCAGTTCTTC,CASSLIALVRVAGDPNNEQFF
TRBD1,.,TRBJ1-1,TRBV14,13,TGTGCCAGCAGCCAAAAGTCGGGACAGGGTTCTTTCTTT,CASSQKSGQGSFF
TRBD1,once,TRBJ2-2,TRBV7-2,15,TGTGCCAGCAGCCCACGGACAGGGGACACCGGGGAGCTGTTTTTT,CASSPRTGDTGELFF
.,.,TRBJ2-7,TRBV10-3,15,TGTGCCATCCGGGAATCGACAGGTTTCTCCTACGAGCAGTACTTC,CAIRESTGFSYEQYF
TRBD1,.,TRBJ2-2,TRBV5-1,15,TGCGCCAGCAGCTCAGGGGGTGTCGGGGCCGGGGAGCTGTTTTTT,CASSSGGVGAGELFF
TRBD1,.,TRBJ1-5,TRBV10-2,15,TGCGCCAGCAAGAGACAGGGAGATGGCAATCAGCCCCAGCATTTT,CASKRQGDGNQPQHF